A selection of T cell receptor beta chains follows, all from one sample in a study of blood T cell repertoires in COVID-19. The method was immunoSEQ multiplex PCR; TCRdb's version includes in-frame clones alone and lacks a portion of them. The data hold approximately 74,000 clones, with about 90% observed a single time. The sample taken for sequencing was peripheral blood. All receptors come from a woman aged 80 or over with active or convalescent COVID-19. Both conserved end residues are part of each CDR3. The D gene is left open where the match is weak. Clone size is stated in some rows and not others, as once, few, many or a class when expanded.

J gene: TRBJ2-3; V gene: TRBV5-4; D gene: TRBD2; clone size: NA; CDR3 protein: CASSLGLAGGRGTDTQYF; CDR3 DNA: TGTGCCAGCAGCTTGGGACTAGCGGGGGGGAGGGGCACAGATACGCAGTATTTT
J gene: TRBJ1-1; V gene: TRBV5-1; D gene: NA; clone size: NA; CDR3 protein: CASSLGRATEAFF; CDR3 DNA: TGCGCCAGCAGCTTGGGCAGGGCCACTGAAGCTTTCTTT
J gene: TRBJ1-2; V gene: TRBV7-2; D gene: TRBD1; clone size: NA; CDR3 protein: CASSSQGQGAGRGYTF; CDR3 DNA: TGTGCCAGCAGCTCACAGGGACAGGGGGCAGGGCGTGGCTACACCTTC
J gene: TRBJ2-5; V gene: TRBV7-3; D gene: TRBD1; clone size: NA; CDR3 protein: CASSSTEGTGLDF; CDR3 DNA: TGTGCCAGCAGCTCAACAGAAGGGACAGGGCTCGACTTC
J gene: TRBJ1-3; V gene: TRBV9; D gene: NA; clone size: NA; CDR3 protein: CASSAGEWGNTIYF; CDR3 DNA: TGTGCCAGCAGCGCGGGGGAATGGGGAAACACCATATATTTT
J gene: TRBJ2-1; V gene: TRBV29-1; D gene: NA; clone size: NA; CDR3 protein: CSVEQRSSYNEQFF; CDR3 DNA: TGCAGCGTTGAGCAACGGAGCTCCTACAATGAGCAGTTCTTC
J gene: TRBJ1-3; V gene: TRBV12-5; D gene: NA; clone size: NA; CDR3 protein: CASGLGAAMVDTIYF; CDR3 DNA: TGTGCTAGTGGTTTGGGCGCAGCGATGGTAGACACCATATATTTT
J gene: TRBJ1-1; V gene: TRBV7-3; D gene: NA; clone size: NA; CDR3 protein: CASSDGRREAFF; CDR3 DNA: TGTGCCAGCAGCGATGGTCGGAGGGAAGCTTTCTTT
J gene: TRBJ1-1; V gene: TRBV11-2; D gene: NA; clone size: few; CDR3 protein: CASSLAATVEAFF; CDR3 DNA: TGTGCCAGCAGCTTAGCCGCGACAGTTGAAGCTTTCTTT
J gene: TRBJ1-1; V gene: TRBV6-2/TRBV6-3; D gene: NA; clone size: few; CDR3 protein: CASSYPLGGENTEAFF; CDR3 DNA: TGTGCCAGCAGTTACCCCCTAGGGGGGGAGAACACTGAAGCTTTCTTT
J gene: TRBJ1-2; V gene: TRBV19; D gene: NA; clone size: NA; CDR3 protein: CASSREGLYGYTF; CDR3 DNA: TGTGCCAGTAGTAGGGAGGGCCTCTATGGCTACACCTTC
J gene: TRBJ2-5; V gene: TRBV6-5; D gene: TRBD2; clone size: NA; CDR3 protein: CASRQPGGPRETQYF; CDR3 DNA: TGTGCCAGCCGCCAACCGGGGGGTCCACGGGAGACCCAGTACTTC
J gene: TRBJ1-2; V gene: TRBV2; D gene: NA; clone size: NA; CDR3 protein: CASSIGGPGGYTF; CDR3 DNA: TGTGCCAGCAGCATAGGTGGTCCCGGGGGCTACACCTTC
J gene: TRBJ2-3; V gene: TRBV6-5; D gene: TRBD2; clone size: NA; CDR3 protein: CASRRGGGTDTQYF; CDR3 DNA: TGTGCCAGCAGACGCGGGGGGGGCACAGATACGCAGTATTTT
J gene: TRBJ2-5; V gene: TRBV3-1/TRBV3-2; D gene: TRBD1; clone size: NA; CDR3 protein: CASSLRTGGGETQYF; CDR3 DNA: TGTGCCAGCAGCCTACGGACAGGGGGTGGCGAGACCCAGTACTTC
J gene: TRBJ2-1; V gene: TRBV11-2; D gene: TRBD2; clone size: NA; CDR3 protein: CASSSPSGSSGSYNEQFF; CDR3 DNA: TGTGCCAGCAGCTCCCCGAGCGGGAGTTCGGGCTCCTACAATGAGCAGTTCTTC
J gene: TRBJ1-6; V gene: TRBV4-3; D gene: NA; clone size: NA; CDR3 protein: CASSLQGVNSPLHF; CDR3 DNA: TGCGCCAGCAGCCTTCAGGGTGTAAATTCACCCCTCCACTTT
J gene: TRBJ2-7; V gene: TRBV10-3; D gene: NA; clone size: NA; CDR3 protein: CAISASAVPTSEQYF; CDR3 DNA: TGTGCCATCAGTGCCTCAGCGGTCCCAACAAGCGAGCAGTACTTC
J gene: TRBJ1-1; V gene: TRBV6-5; D gene: TRBD1; clone size: NA; CDR3 protein: CASSYGGQGGTEAFF; CDR3 DNA: TGTGCCAGCAGTTACGGGGGACAGGGGGGTACTGAAGCTTTCTTT
J gene: TRBJ2-1; V gene: TRBV3-1/TRBV3-2; D gene: TRBD2; clone size: few; CDR3 protein: CASSPWRGVYNEQFF; CDR3 DNA: TGTGCCAGCAGCCCTTGGCGGGGGGTATACAATGAGCAGTTCTTC
J gene: TRBJ2-2; V gene: TRBV19; D gene: NA; clone size: NA; CDR3 protein: CASSSKATEFANTGELFF; CDR3 DNA: TGTGCCAGTAGTTCAAAAGCGACGGAGTTCGCGAACACCGGGGAGCTGTTTTTT
J gene: TRBJ2-5; V gene: TRBV5-1; D gene: TRBD2; clone size: NA; CDR3 protein: CASSPGLAGRETQYF; CDR3 DNA: TGCGCCAGCAGCCCCGGACTAGCGGGGAGGGAGACCCAGTACTTC